The rows below give T cell receptor beta chains drawn from one sample of a study of response to subunit inactivated influenza vaccine. One entry per CDR3 protein results from TCRdb running MiXCR on the RT-PCR reads. The data contain about 500,000 distinct CDR3 sequences, approximately 16% of them singletons. The sequencing used CD4+ T cells sorted from PBMCs, collected less than 25 months after vaccination. These receptors were collected from a man between 50 and 75 years old who received an inactivated influenza vaccine. The CDR3 runs from the conserved cysteine through the conserved F or W.

cdr3_aa v_call
CASSLSYKLFF TRBV7-2
CASTSVLDTQYF TRBV27
CATSDRGLAVSGELFF TRBV24-1
CASTQTVRSNQPQNF TRBV6-1
CASSNRDRDRDEQFF TRBV21-1
CASLPGTANSYEQYF TRBV10-3
CASNTGTQNTGELFF TRBV5-4
CASSQSRSAALIAGELFF TRBV3-1
CASSLQTGASYNSPLHF TRBV7-9
CASTGSGSHEQFF TRBV6-6
CASSLQAGAGEQFF TRBV7-9
CASSLDSTIVETQYF TRBV7-2
CASSLWSYLRDSNQPQHF TRBV28
CASSPQKIQETQYF TRBV3-1
CASSFGQGVNEKLFF TRBV7-9
CASSFSGRGRNEQFF TRBV12-3/TRBV12-4
CASSWGTRQGAPGYTF TRBV5-1
CAWSTGLIYEQYF TRBV30
CSAMGQGARQPQHF TRBV20-1
CASSPGGEEAFF TRBV5-1
CASSPPGISTDTQYF TRBV28
CASSTDTTYEQYF TRBV5-6
CASSYRTLVDGSPLHF TRBV6-5
CASSQAQWGYTF TRBV3-1
CASSSRTSGGSFYNEQFF TRBV5-5
CASSHPSGGEDNEQFF TRBV4-2
CASSPGDGLNYGYTF TRBV4-2
CASSFGQGANEQYF TRBV12-3/TRBV12-4
CASSQESTRENRKTQYF TRBV4-2
CSAREGGENEQYF TRBV20-1
CASTLRPYNEQFF TRBV6-2/TRBV6-3
CASSPPGISDSYEQYF TRBV18